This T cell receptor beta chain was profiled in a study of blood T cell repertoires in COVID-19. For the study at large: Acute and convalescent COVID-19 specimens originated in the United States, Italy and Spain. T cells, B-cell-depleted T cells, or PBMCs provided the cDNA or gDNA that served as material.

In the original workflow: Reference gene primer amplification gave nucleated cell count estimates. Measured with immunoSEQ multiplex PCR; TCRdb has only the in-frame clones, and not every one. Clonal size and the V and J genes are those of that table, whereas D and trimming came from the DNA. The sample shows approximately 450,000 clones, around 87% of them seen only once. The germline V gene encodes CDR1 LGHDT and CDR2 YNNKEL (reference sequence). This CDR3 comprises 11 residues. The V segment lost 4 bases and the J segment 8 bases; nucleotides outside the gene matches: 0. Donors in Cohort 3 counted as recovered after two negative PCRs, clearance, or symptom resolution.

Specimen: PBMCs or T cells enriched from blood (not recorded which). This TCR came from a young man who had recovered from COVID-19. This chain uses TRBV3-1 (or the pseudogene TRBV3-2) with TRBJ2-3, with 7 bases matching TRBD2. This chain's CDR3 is CASSPGGTQYF. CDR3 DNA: TGTGCCAGCAGCCCGGGGGGTACGCAGTATTTT.